The T cell receptor (beta chain) under discussion was sequenced for a study of blood T cell repertoires in COVID-19. For the study at large: Whether acute or convalescent, the COVID-19 samples came from the United States, Italy and Spain. Nucleic acid was either cDNA or gDNA, and it came from T cells, B-cell-depleted T cells, or PBMCs.

The junction had 8 bases not matched to a gene; V was cut back by 6 bases and J by 7 bases. Per germline, CDR1 MDHEN and CDR2 SYDVKM. The CDR3 extends over 14 amino acids. In the original workflow: For nucleated cells, counts were estimated from reference gene primer amplification. Measured with immunoSEQ multiplex PCR; TCRdb has only the in-frame clones, and not every one. The V and J calls and the clone size are those of that table, but D and trimming were determined from the DNA. The data hold approximately 180,000 clones, with 75% to 90% observed a single time. This TCR came from a human donor with active or convalescent COVID-19. The donor label of this sample is uncertain. The sample taken for sequencing was peripheral blood. V and J are TRBV28 and TRBJ2-7; 11 bases are shared with TRBD2. The CDR3 spells CASRSLAGGWEQYF. The CDR3, as DNA: TGTGCCAGCAGATCGCTAGCGGGGGGCTGGGAGCAGTACTTC.